The next 22 T cell receptor beta chains were all read from a single sample in a study of tumor and adjacent non-tumor tissue in lung cancer (dated by TCRdb to 2017 to 2018). RNA was isolated from bulk unsorted tissue, and RNA quality was assessed with a NanoDrop ND-1000 and an Agilent 2100. Receptors were amplified or captured by multiplex PCR. This sample was sequenced with an Illumina HiSeq 2500. TCRbeta libraries were constructed through three rounds of nested PCR with primers (Table S4) according to protocols adapted from ARM-PCR. In-frame beta chains were kept once TCRdb had trimmed the public reads at Q25 with fastp and called clones with MiXCR. A single entry per CDR3 protein holds the most common genes and DNA from its merged rows. The sample table contains about 110,000 distinct CDR3 sequences; only one count was recorded for about 87% of them. In total, the top ten clones hold about 22% of the sample.

The source material was lung tumor tissue. All receptors come from an older man with non-small cell lung cancer.

V usage is TRBV6-5 and J usage is TRBJ2-7; D might be TRBD2 (6 bases). The CDR3 length is 14 residues. With 9 bases removed from V and 0 bases from J, the gap between germline ends came to 15 bases. CDR1 is MNHEY and CDR2 is SVGAGI in the germline V gene. The CDR3 region has the DNA TGTGCCAGTAGTACACGCGGGGCCTCCTACGAGCAGTACTTC. This encodes CASSTRGASYEQYF.

Notes on this clonotype: The CDR3 end shows no conserved phenylalanine or tryptophan, and so a read error is likely. The limits of the CDR3 on the DNA are not certain, so only TCRdb's listed CDR3 is given. The J gene is TRBJ2-7, the V gene TRBV10-3. Germline V gene data show CDR1 as ENHRY and CDR2 as SYGVKD. Inclusive of both ends, the CDR3 amounts to 12 amino acids. The CDR3 protein is CAIGDTTYEHYH.

V usage is TRBV5-5 and J usage is TRBJ1-1; no clear D. The CDR3 runs 16 residues. Trimming removed 9 bases from V and 14 bases from J, with 35 bases in between. From germline, CDR1 is SGHKS and CDR2 YYEKEE (reference sequence). CDR3 amino acids: CANPLIPPGAVTEVFF. DNA of the CDR3: TGTGCCAACCCATTAATTCCCCCCGGAGCGGTTACTGAAGTCTTCTTT.

This clonotype was recorded only once. Lacking the conserved final phenylalanine or tryptophan, this CDR3 likely reflects a read error. The rearrangement uses TRBV12-3 or TRBV12-4 and TRBJ2-2; D unresolved. The CDR3 runs to 14 residues. The CDR3 region has the DNA TGTGTCAGCAGTTTAATGCTAAACACCGGGGAGCTGTTTTAT. It yields the protein CVSSLMLNTGELFY.

Concerning this clonotype itself: The germline gene is not matched at one end of the junction; a read error may be the cause. V gene TRBV5-1 combines with J gene TRBJ2-3; 9 positions agree with TRBD2. CDR3 length: 15 residues. The germline CDR1 and CDR2 sequences are SGHRS and YFSETQ. This chain's CDR3 is CASRRLAVSSDTHYF. The CDR3 DNA reads as TGCGCCAGCAGACGACTAGCGGTGTCTTCAGATACGCATTATTTT. The full variable domain, in which reference TRBV5-1 and TRBJ2-3 provide the parts outside the CDR3, is KAGVTQTPRYLIKTRGQQVTLSCSPISGHRSVSWYQQTPGQGLQFLFEYFSETQRNKGNFPGRFSGRQFSNSRSEMNVSTLELGDSALYLCASRRLAVSSDTHYFGPGTRLTVL.

This chain links TRBV12-3 or TRBV12-4 with TRBJ2-2, with 10 bases aligning to TRBD2. V shed 3 bases and J 1 base; nucleotides not matched to a gene: 11. The CDR3 is 19 amino acids. DNA of the CDR3: TGTGCCAGCAGTTTCTGGGGAGTAGCGGGGGGTAAGAACACCGGGGAGCTGTTTTTT. It is translated as CASSFWGVAGGKNTGELFF.

A remark on this clonotype: A much larger clone lies a single base off, so this may be a read error. The chain recombines TRBV5-1 with TRBJ1-1; D remains unclear. From germline, CDR1 is SGHRS and CDR2 YFSETQ. This CDR3 spans 15 amino acids. CDR3 sequence: CTSSLGSGGNTEAFF. In nucleotides, the CDR3 is TGCACCAGCAGCTTGGGGTCCGGCGGAAACACTGAAGCTTTCTTT.

This chain joins TRBV12-3 or TRBV12-4 and TRBJ1-5; 10 bases line up with TRBD1. The CDR3 has 18 residues. The CDR3 region has the DNA TGTGGAAGCAGCCCGACAGGGGGCTACTTAAGAGGCAATCAGCCCCAGCATTTT. Translating gives CGSSPTGGYLRGNQPQHF.

This clonotype was observed a few times. The conserved final phenylalanine or tryptophan is absent from the CDR3, which likely points to a read error. The chain is built from TRBV29-1 and TRBJ2-5, with D possibly TRBD1 on 5 matching bases. The germline CDR1 and CDR2 sequences are SQVTM and ANQGSEA. There are 13 residues in the CDR3. CDR3: CSVADRFQEAQYL. As DNA, the CDR3 is TGCAGCGTGGCCGACAGATTCCAAGAGGCCCAGTACTTA.

The chain combines TRBV5-6 with TRBJ1-2, with 12 bases identical to TRBD1. The trim removed 4 bases at V and 7 bases at J, leaving 5 bases unmatched. CDR3 length: 14 amino acids. CDR1 SGHDT and CDR2 YYEEEE come from the germline V gene. CDR3 sequence (DNA): TGTGCCAGCAGCCGGGACAGGGGGCATAGTGGCTACACCTTC. It encodes CASSRDRGHSGYTF.

This chain connects TRBV20-1 to TRBJ2-3, with D perhaps matching TRBD1 or TRBD2 (6 bases each). This CDR3 is built from 15 residues. Germline values: CDR1 DFQATT, CDR2 SNEGSKA (reference sequence). CDR3 bases: TGCAGCACTAGAGATGCTGGGGGGCTAGCAGATACGCAGTATTTT. It encodes CSTRDAGGLADTQYF.

Only a few counts were recorded for this clonotype. With a much larger clone just one base away, this may be a read error. This chain connects TRBV28 to TRBJ2-1, with 8 bases fitting TRBD2. CDR1 and CDR2 (germline): MDHEN, SYDVKM. The CDR3 is 15 amino acids. The CDR3 DNA is TGTGTCAGCAGTACGGTCCGGGGGGGTTACAATGAGCAGTTCTTC. As protein: CVSSTVRGGYNEQFF.

Worth noting for this clonotype: The junction departs from the called germline gene at one end, perhaps through a read error. The chain combines TRBV4-2 with TRBJ2-7, with D perhaps matching TRBD1 or TRBD2 (5 bases each). From germline, CDR1 is LGHNA and CDR2 YNFKEQ. CDR3 length equals 16 residues. CDR3 sequence (DNA): TGTGCCACCAGCCCCTCGCTTGGGACGGACTTATACGGGCAGTACTTC. As protein: CATSPSLGTDLYGQYF.

In regard to this clonotype: A read error may be the cause here, since a much bigger clone is one base away. This rearrangement joins TRBV28 to TRBJ2-3; 7 bases are shared with TRBD2. Germline V gene lookup returns CDR1 MDHEN and CDR2 SYDVKM. This CDR3 is built from 15 residues. V shed 8 bases and J 5 bases; nucleotides not matched to a gene: 13. CDR3 nucleotides: TGTGCCAGCCCCCCCTCGCGGGAGTTTCGAGATACGCAGTATTTT. It is translated as CASPPSREFRDTQYF.

This CDR3 reads CASMIPYSPLHF. CDR3 coding DNA: TGTGCCAGCATGATACCTTACTCACCCCTCCACTTT. The gene calls are TRBV28 and TRBJ1-6, with no clear D. V lost 7 bases and J 10 bases, leaving 11 bases between the germline ends. Germline values: CDR1 MDHEN, CDR2 SYDVKM. The CDR3 totals 12 residues.

Note on this clonotype: Because it lacks the conserved phenylalanine or tryptophan at the end, this CDR3 is likely a read error. The limits of the CDR3 on the DNA are not certain, so only TCRdb's listed CDR3 is given. This rearrangement joins TRBV10-2 to TRBJ2-5; the table gives TRBD1 as D, unverified against the DNA. The CDR3 length equals 12 residues, ends included. CDR1 and CDR2 from the germline V gene are WSHSY and SAAADI. Here the CDR3 reads CASAGLGETQYY.

The chain uses TRBV29-1 and TRBJ2-3; a possible D gene is TRBD1 (5 bases). V dropped 8 bases and J dropped 2 bases, with 11 bases sitting between them. Germline CDR1 and CDR2: SQVTM and ANQGSEA. CDR3 length: 12 amino acids. The CDR3 bases are TGCAGCACTGACAGTTACACAGATACGCAGTATTTT. This gives the protein CSTDSYTDTQYF.

Details on this clonotype: This may arise from a read error, as a much more abundant clone is one base away. CDR3 in amino acids: CSVSTAGVETQYF. CDR3 DNA sequence: TGCAGTGTTAGTACGGCGGGAGTAGAGACCCAGTACTTC. The V call is TRBV20-1, the J call TRBJ2-5; 7 bases fit TRBD2. Losses at the gene ends were 7 bases for V and 4 bases for J; bases not matched to a gene: 9. The germline V gene has CDR1 DFQATT and CDR2 SNEGSKA (reference sequence). The CDR3 runs 13 residues.

In regard to this clonotype: This CDR3 is missing its conserved last phenylalanine or tryptophan, likely due to a read error. This chain uses TRBV5-6 with TRBJ2-5; possible D gene TRBD2, 6 bases. The CDR3 loop spans 16 amino acids. Germline-derived CDR1 and CDR2 are SGHDT and YYEEEE. The ends were cut back, 5 bases at V and 4 bases at J, with 21 bases in the middle. The CDR3 reads CASSNKRAGTRETQYL. The CDR3 DNA reads TGTGCCAGCAGTAACAAGCGGGCAGGCACGCGAGAGACCCAGTACCTC.

As to this clonotype: One end of the junction does not line up with germline, which may come from a read error. This rearrangement joins TRBV29-1 to TRBJ1-6; 8 positions agree with TRBD1. Looked up from germline, CDR1 is SQVTM and CDR2 is ANQGSEA. The CDR3 runs to 13 residues. CDR3 sequence: CSVKDRDWPPLQF. The CDR3 DNA follows: TGCAGCGTTAAGGACAGGGATTGGCCACCCCTCCAGTTT.

As for this clonotype: A much larger clone lies a single base off, so this may be a read error. This sequence joins TRBV20-1 and TRBJ1-5; D possibly corresponds to TRBD1 (6 bases). Germline CDR1 is DFQATT and CDR2 is SNEGSKA (reference sequence). This CDR3 is built from 15 residues. CDR3 sequence reads: CSVRATGTGLGPQHF. The CDR3 DNA follows: TGCAGTGTTAGAGCCACAGGGACGGGCCTTGGTCCCCAGCATTTT.

A remark on this clonotype: The conserved closing phenylalanine or tryptophan is absent in this CDR3, likely reflecting a read error. No DNA is shown, since the ends of the CDR3 on it are uncertain; the CDR3 is the one TCRdb lists. The V gene is TRBV12-3 or TRBV12-4, the J gene TRBJ1-2; the D call of TRBD1 is as the table states it, not checked on the DNA. From its first to its last residue, the CDR3 has 13 amino acids. The CDR3 spells CASRGQGRNYGYT.